This TCR beta chain was sequenced in a study of blood T cells in healthy people across ages. Next came a second PCR, run for about 7 to 12 cycles, which used a sample-barcoded 5' primer along with a J-beta primer mix. Carrying 12 random nucleotides, a template-switch adaptor labeled each individual cDNA molecule. TCRdb processed the 5' RACE reads anew with MiXCR; each CDR3 protein has one entry. The sample carries 1.5 million to 2 million distinct CDR3 sequences, almost 35% recorded once. The study recruited healthy Caucasian donors from Russia who were aged about 6 to 95. This clonotype was observed a few times. The target antigen is unknown. Per germline, CDR1 SGDLS and CDR2 YYNGEE. CDR3 size: 16 residues. V was trimmed by 3 bases and J by 5 bases, leaving 20 bases between them. General study points: What prevented conclusive comparison of naive and antigen-experienced cells was that PBMCs were unsorted.

This rearrangement joins TRBV9 to TRBJ2-5; tentative D call: TRBD2 (6 bases). Sequenced material: blood. This receptor was taken from a woman younger than 45 in good health. The CDR3 sequence is CASSARDWEIMETQYF. The CDR3 DNA sequence: TGTGCCAGCAGCGCCCGGGACTGGGAGATTATGGAGACCCAGTACTTC.